This TCR beta chain is from a study of shared clonotypes between healthy human individuals. Clones were sequenced by immunoSEQ multiplex PCR, and TCRdb holds only the in-frame ones, with some missing. The sample has 600,000 to 750,000 clones; 90% are singletons. Germline trimming cut 6 bases from V and 6 bases from J; bases unmatched to any gene: 9. The CDR3 is made up of 16 amino acids. Germline V gene data show CDR1 as SEHNR and CDR2 as FQNEAQ (reference sequence). The chain is built from TRBV7-9 and TRBJ2-2, with 11 bases lining up with TRBD2. What was sequenced was memory CD8+ T cells from PBMCs. The subset denotes: CD45RO+ cells pooled with CCR7-negative TemRA cells. The sequence derives from a man aged 18 to 35 in good health. Some clones in this sample may be carry-over from other donors' samples. CDR3 nucleotide sequence: TGTGCCAGCAGGCCCACTAGCGGGAGATCGCCCGGGGAGCTGTTTTTT. Encoded protein: CASRPTSGRSPGELFF.